These T cell receptor beta chains were read from a single sample in a study of beta chain features in type 1 diabetes. Repertoires were generated with immunoSEQ multiplex PCR, while TCRdb's copy carries only in-frame clones and drops some. The sample lists 350,000 to 400,000 clones, about 16% occurring once. The source material was naive CD4+ T cells from blood. These receptors were collected from a young woman in good health. Each CDR3 is given with its conserved first and last residue. D genes are given only for firm matches. Not all rows give a size; the values are once, few, many and, for expanded clones, a class.

v_call: TRBV2; d_call: .; j_call: TRBJ1-1; clone_size: few; cdr3_aa: CASSGDSNTEAFF; cdr3_nt: TGTGCCAGCAGCGGTGACAGTAACACTGAAGCTTTCTTT
v_call: TRBV30; d_call: .; j_call: TRBJ2-7; clone_size: few; cdr3_aa: CAWSITVFYEQYF; cdr3_nt: TGTGCCTGGAGTATTACAGTCTTCTACGAGCAGTACTTC
v_call: TRBV2; d_call: TRBD1; j_call: TRBJ1-2; clone_size: few; cdr3_aa: CASSAGTGGGYTF; cdr3_nt: TGTGCCAGCAGTGCTGGGACAGGCGGAGGCTACACCTTC
v_call: TRBV18; d_call: .; j_call: TRBJ2-1; clone_size: .; cdr3_aa: CASSPPTVNEQFF; cdr3_nt: TGTGCCAGCTCACCCCCGACTGTGAATGAGCAGTTCTTC
v_call: TRBV30; d_call: TRBD1; j_call: TRBJ2-5; clone_size: few; cdr3_aa: CAWGIVTGAPMETQYF; cdr3_nt: TGTGCCTGGGGGATAGTCACAGGGGCCCCAATGGAGACCCAGTACTTC
v_call: TRBV7-2; d_call: .; j_call: TRBJ2-7; clone_size: .; cdr3_aa: CASSLAAGTAYEQYF; cdr3_nt: TGTGCCAGCAGCTTAGCGGCAGGAACAGCCTACGAGCAGTACTTC
v_call: TRBV30; d_call: TRBD1; j_call: TRBJ1-2; clone_size: few; cdr3_aa: CAWRYPRQGHYGYTF; cdr3_nt: TGTGCCTGGAGATATCCTAGACAGGGCCACTATGGCTACACCTTC
v_call: TRBV7-8; d_call: .; j_call: TRBJ2-3; clone_size: few; cdr3_aa: CASSSDRRWIPDTQYF; cdr3_nt: TGTGCCAGCAGCTCAGACAGGCGGTGGATCCCAGATACGCAGTATTTT
v_call: TRBV30; d_call: .; j_call: TRBJ1-1; clone_size: few; cdr3_aa: CAWSVRAGAAAFF; cdr3_nt: TGTGCCTGGAGTGTACGGGCGGGGGCCGCAGCTTTCTTT
v_call: TRBV20-1; d_call: .; j_call: TRBJ1-2; clone_size: few; cdr3_aa: CSAAGDYGYTF; cdr3_nt: TGCAGCGCCGCGGGAGACTATGGCTACACCTTC
v_call: TRBV27; d_call: TRBD1; j_call: TRBJ2-1; clone_size: few; cdr3_aa: CASSFRQGAGDNEQFF; cdr3_nt: TGTGCCAGCAGTTTTCGACAGGGGGCTGGGGACAATGAGCAGTTCTTC
v_call: TRBV7-9; d_call: .; j_call: TRBJ2-1; clone_size: .; cdr3_aa: CASTSVSRESSYNEQFF; cdr3_nt: TGTGCCAGCACCTCCGTCTCCCGGGAGAGCTCCTACAATGAGCAGTTCTTC
v_call: TRBV5-1; d_call: TRBD2; j_call: TRBJ2-7; clone_size: few; cdr3_aa: CASSHTSGTYEQYF; cdr3_nt: TGCGCCAGCAGTCATACTAGCGGGACATACGAGCAGTACTTC
v_call: TRBV18; d_call: TRBD2; j_call: TRBJ2-1; clone_size: .; cdr3_aa: CASSLGLAAYNEQFF; cdr3_nt: TGTGCCAGCTCACTCGGACTAGCGGCTTACAATGAGCAGTTCTTC